This T cell receptor (beta chain) derives from a study of T cell responses to AZD1222 COVID-19 vaccine. Study conclusions and caveats: Targets within unmutated variant regions were reportedly found for nearly half of spike-specific TCRs. Females outnumbered males among donors, who were mostly white British; clonal diversity was possibly underestimated. Seropositivity was recorded at baseline in only a handful of AZD1222 recipients.

Pooling was applied to second doses at about 4 or about 12 weeks. Generated by immunoSEQ multiplex PCR, the TCRdb table keeps only in-frame clones and is missing some. The sample shows under 150,000 clones, roughly 87% of them seen only once. The CDR3 is 14 amino acids. V was clipped by 0 bases and J by 5 bases, with 11 bases between them. Germline V gene sequence: CDR1 SGHNT, CDR2 YYREEE (reference sequence). In the case of this clone: Its specificity is unknown.

The sequenced sample was peripheral blood, obtained 28 days after the second AZD1222 dose. The gene calls are TRBV5-4 and TRBJ1-1; a possible D gene is TRBD1 (6 bases). The receptor comes from an adult who received the AZD1222 COVID-19 vaccine. CDR3 DNA sequence: TGTGCCAGCAGCTTGGTAGGGGGAGGTACTGAAGCTTTCTTT. It encodes CASSLVGGGTEAFF. The variable domain in full, with the rest retrieved from reference TRBV5-4 and TRBJ1-1, is ETGVTQSPTHLIKTRGQQVTLRCSSQSGHNTVSWYQQALGQGPQFIFQYYREEENGRGNFPPRFSGLQFPNYSSELNVNALELDDSALYLCASSLVGGGTEAFFGQGTRLTVV.